The sequence of this TCR beta chain was determined in a study of Ad26.COV2.S vaccination and SARS-CoV-2 variants. Study as a whole: The donor participated in the COV1001 trial, in its Ad26.COV2.S arm. General study points: It is possible that the TCR breadth and depth analyses underestimated the total T cell responses. The authors reported substantial breadth in spike-specific CD8+ and CD4+ T cell responses after vaccination.

A word on this clone: The antigen is unknown.

This sample's treatment: about 20 received Ad26.COV2.S at low or high dose, single or two shots; about five received placebo; per-sample allocation not given. Sampling happened 63 days after the first vaccine or placebo injection. Wuhan-strain SARS-CoV-2 spike was expressed by the Ad26 vector that made up the vaccine. The CDR3 totals 15 residues. CDR1 and CDR2 from the germline V gene are SGHRS and YFSETQ. Trimming pared 4 bases from V and 2 bases from J, leaving 10 bases between. Assay: immunoSEQ multiplex PCR; the TCRdb copy retains only in-frame clones and omits some. The sample consists of roughly 400,000 clones, over 75% of them appearing once.

The sequence was collected from a person aged 18-65 years who received the Ad26.COV2.S COVID-19 vaccine or a placebo. This chain links TRBV5-1 with TRBJ2-6; possible D gene TRBD2, 6 bases. Specimen: peripheral blood, collected in a trial of Ad26.COV2.S vaccine versus placebo. CDR3 sequence: CASSTRGPGANVLTF. CDR3 in DNA: TGCGCCAGCAGCACGCGGGGACCTGGGGCCAACGTCCTGACTTTC. Full variable domain (outside the CDR3, taken from reference TRBV5-1 and TRBJ2-6): KAGVTQTPRYLIKTRGQQVTLSCSPISGHRSVSWYQQTPGQGLQFLFEYFSETQRNKGNFPGRFSGRQFSNSRSEMNVSTLELGDSALYLCASSTRGPGANVLTFGAGSRLTVL.